This entry features one T cell receptor beta chain sequence. What it recognizes is unknown. Sequenced by immunoSEQ multiplex PCR; TCRdb stores in-frame clones only, minus some. The sample has roughly 90,000 clones; 70% to 90% are singletons. The V gene end was trimmed by 6 bases and the J gene end by 5 bases; junction bases not matched to a gene: 12. There are 17 residues in the CDR3. Germline CDR1 is LNHDA and CDR2 is SQIVND (reference sequence). The data were taken from a study of radiotherapy plus CTLA-4 blockade in lung cancer. Study-level points and caveats: The best predictor of response was reported to be early blood T cell clone dynamics, with interferon-beta.

The TCR sequence derives from a human donor with non-small cell lung cancer that progressed on radiotherapy plus ipilimumab. The chain is built from TRBV19 and TRBJ2-7; the match to TRBD2 covers 14 bases. Here the sequenced sample was peripheral blood, taken from a patient treated with radiotherapy plus ipilimumab. CDR3 protein: CASRPSGTSGSIHEQYF. CDR3 sequence (DNA): TGTGCCAGTAGGCCCTCCGGGACTAGCGGGAGTATCCACGAGCAGTACTTC.